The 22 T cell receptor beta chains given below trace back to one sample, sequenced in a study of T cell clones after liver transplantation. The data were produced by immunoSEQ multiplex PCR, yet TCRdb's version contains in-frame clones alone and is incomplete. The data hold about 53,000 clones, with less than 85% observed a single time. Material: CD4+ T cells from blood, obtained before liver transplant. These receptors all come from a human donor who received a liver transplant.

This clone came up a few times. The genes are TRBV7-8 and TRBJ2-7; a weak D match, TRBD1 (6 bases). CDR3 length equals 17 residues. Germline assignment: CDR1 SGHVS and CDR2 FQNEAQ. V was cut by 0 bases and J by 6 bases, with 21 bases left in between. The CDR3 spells CASSLAGASVWRSEQYF. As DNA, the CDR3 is TGTGCCAGCAGCTTAGCGGGGGCCTCAGTCTGGCGTAGCGAGCAGTACTTC.

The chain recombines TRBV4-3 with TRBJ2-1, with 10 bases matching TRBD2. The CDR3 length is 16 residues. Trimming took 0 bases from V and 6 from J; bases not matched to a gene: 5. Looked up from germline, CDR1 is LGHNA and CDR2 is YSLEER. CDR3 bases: TGCGCCAGCAGCCAAGATCTGGTAGCGGGAGGCAATGAGCAGTTCTTC. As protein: CASSQDLVAGGNEQFF.

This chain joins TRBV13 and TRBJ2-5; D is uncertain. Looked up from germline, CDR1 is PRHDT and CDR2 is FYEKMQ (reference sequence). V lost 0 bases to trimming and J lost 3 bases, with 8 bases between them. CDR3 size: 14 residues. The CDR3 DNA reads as TGTGCCAGCAGCTTAGGTTCACAGAAAGAGACCCAGTACTTC. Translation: CASSLGSQKETQYF.

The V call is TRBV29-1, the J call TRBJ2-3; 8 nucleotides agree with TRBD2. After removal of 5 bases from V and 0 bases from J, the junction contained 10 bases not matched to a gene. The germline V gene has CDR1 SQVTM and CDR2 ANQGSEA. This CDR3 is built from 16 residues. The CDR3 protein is CSVSGGLTSSTDTQYF. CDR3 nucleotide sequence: TGCAGCGTTAGCGGGGGCTTGACCTCTAGCACAGATACGCAGTATTTT.

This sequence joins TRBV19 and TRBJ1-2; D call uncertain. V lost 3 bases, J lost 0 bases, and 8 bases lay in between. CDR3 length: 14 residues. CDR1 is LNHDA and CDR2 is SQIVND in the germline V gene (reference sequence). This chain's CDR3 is CASSITGTNYGYTF. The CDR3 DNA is TGTGCCAGTAGTATTACCGGTACTAACTATGGCTACACCTTC.

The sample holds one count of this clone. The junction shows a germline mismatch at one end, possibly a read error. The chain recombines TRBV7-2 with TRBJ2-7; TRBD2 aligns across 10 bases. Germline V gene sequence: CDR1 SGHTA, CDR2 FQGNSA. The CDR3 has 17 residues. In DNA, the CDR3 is TGTGCCAGCAGCTTAGCGAGCGGGGGGGCAGTCTCCAACGAGCAGTACTTC. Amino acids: CASSLASGGAVSNEQYF.

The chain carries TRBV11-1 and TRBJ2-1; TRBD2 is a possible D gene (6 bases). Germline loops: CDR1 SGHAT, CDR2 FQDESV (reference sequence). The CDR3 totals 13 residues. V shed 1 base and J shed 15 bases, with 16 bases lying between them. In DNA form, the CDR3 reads TGTGCCAGCAGCTTAGGCCTCGGGGGTCATTGGTTCTTC. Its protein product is CASSLGLGGHWFF. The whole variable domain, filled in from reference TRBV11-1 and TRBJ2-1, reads EAEVAQSPRYKITEKSQAVAFWCDPISGHATLYWYRQILGQGPELLVQFQDESVVDDSQLPKDRFSAERLKGVDSTLKIQPAELGDSAMYLCASSLGLGGHWFFGPGTRLTVL.

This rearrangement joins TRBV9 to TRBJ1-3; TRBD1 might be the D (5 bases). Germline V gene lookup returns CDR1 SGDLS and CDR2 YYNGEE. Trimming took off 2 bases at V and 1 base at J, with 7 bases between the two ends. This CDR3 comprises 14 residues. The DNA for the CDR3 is TGTGCCAGCAGCGTGGGGACTTCTGGAAACACCATATATTTT. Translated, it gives CASSVGTSGNTIYF.

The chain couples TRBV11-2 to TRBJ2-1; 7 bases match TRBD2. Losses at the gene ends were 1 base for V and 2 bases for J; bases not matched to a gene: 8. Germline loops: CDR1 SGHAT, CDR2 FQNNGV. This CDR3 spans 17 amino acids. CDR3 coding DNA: TGTGCCAGCAGCTTAGGGGCCAGCGGGGCAGCCTACAATGAGCAGTTCTTC. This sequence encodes CASSLGASGAAYNEQFF.

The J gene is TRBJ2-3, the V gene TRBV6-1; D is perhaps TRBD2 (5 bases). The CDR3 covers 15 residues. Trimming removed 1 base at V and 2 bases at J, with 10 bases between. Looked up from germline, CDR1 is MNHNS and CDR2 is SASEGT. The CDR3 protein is CASSEVSGNTDTQYF. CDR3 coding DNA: TGTGCCAGCAGTGAAGTCTCGGGGAACACAGATACGCAGTATTTT.

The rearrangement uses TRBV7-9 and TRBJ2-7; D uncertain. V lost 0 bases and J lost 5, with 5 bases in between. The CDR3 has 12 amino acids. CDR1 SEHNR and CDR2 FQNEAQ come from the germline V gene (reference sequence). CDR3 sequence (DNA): TGTGCCAGCAGCTTAGCCCTCGACGAGCAGTACTTC. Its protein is CASSLALDEQYF.

The DNA of the CDR3 is TGTGCCAGCAGAAGAGCGGGGGGCGAAGAGACCCAGTACTTC. It specifies CASRRAGGEETQYF. The chain couples TRBV6-6 to TRBJ2-5; the match to TRBD2 covers 9 bases. Germline assignment: CDR1 MNHNY and CDR2 SVGAGI (reference sequence). V trimming: 6 bases; J trimming: 3 bases; junction bases outside the gene matches: 5. The CDR3 covers 14 residues.

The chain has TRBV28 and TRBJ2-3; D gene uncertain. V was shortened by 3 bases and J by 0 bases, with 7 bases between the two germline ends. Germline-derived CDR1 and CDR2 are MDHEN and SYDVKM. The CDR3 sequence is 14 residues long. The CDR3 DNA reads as TGTGCCAGCAGTTTCGGCGGTAGCACAGATACGCAGTATTTT. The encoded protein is CASSFGGSTDTQYF.

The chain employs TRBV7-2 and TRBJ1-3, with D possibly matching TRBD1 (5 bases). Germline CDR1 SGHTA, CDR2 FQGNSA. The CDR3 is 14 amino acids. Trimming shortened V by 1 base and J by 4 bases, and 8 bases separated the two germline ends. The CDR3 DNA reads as TGTGCCAGCAGCTTAGGGAGGGGAGGAAACACCATATATTTT. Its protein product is CASSLGRGGNTIYF.

CDR3 DNA sequence: TGTGCCAGCAGCTTAGGAGGGCCAGGGAAGGACGGGGAGCTGTTTTTT. Amino acid sequence: CASSLGGPGKDGELFF. The chain combines TRBV11-3 with TRBJ2-2; tentatively, D is TRBD1 or TRBD2 (5 bases each). Between the trimmed V and J ends, which lost 1 base and 7 bases, there was a span of 16 bases. Germline values: CDR1 SGHNT, CDR2 YENEEA. This CDR3 has 16 residues.

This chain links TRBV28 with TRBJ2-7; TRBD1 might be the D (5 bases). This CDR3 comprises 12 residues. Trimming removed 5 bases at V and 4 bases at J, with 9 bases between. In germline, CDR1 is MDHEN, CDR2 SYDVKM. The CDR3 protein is CASSVQGYEQYF. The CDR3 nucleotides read TGTGCCAGCAGTGTTCAGGGATACGAGCAGTACTTC.

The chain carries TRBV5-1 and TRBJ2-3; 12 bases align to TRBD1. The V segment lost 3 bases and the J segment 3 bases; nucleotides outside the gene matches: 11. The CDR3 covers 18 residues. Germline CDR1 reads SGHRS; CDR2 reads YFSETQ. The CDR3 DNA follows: TGCGCCAGCAGCTATGAGGGACAGGGGGCGCGTATTACAGATACGCAGTATTTT. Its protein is CASSYEGQGARITDTQYF.

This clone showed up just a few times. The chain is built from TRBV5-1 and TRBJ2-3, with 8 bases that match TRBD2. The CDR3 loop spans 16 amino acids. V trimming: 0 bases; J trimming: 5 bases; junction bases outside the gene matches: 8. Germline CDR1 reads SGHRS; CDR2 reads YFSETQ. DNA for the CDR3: TGCGCCAGCAGCTTGGGGTCTACGGGGGGGAAAGATACGCAGTATTTT. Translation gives CASSLGSTGGKDTQYF.

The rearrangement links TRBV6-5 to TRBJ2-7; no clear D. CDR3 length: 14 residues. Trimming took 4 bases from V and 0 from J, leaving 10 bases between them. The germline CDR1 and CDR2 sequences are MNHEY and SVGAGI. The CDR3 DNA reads TGTGCCAGCAGTTCTCACTCCTTCTCCTACGAGCAGTACTTC. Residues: CASSSHSFSYEQYF.

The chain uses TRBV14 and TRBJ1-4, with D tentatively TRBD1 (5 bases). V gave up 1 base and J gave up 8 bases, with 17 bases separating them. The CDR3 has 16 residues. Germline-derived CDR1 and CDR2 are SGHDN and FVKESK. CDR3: CASSQGRAGLQEKLFF. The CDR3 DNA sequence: TGTGCCAGCAGCCAAGGAAGGGCAGGGCTTCAGGAAAAACTGTTTTTT. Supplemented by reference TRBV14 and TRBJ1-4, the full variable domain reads EAGVTQFPSHSVIEKGQTVTLRCDPISGHDNLYWYRRVMGKEIKFLLHFVKESKQDESGMPNNRFLAERTGGTYSTLKVQPAELEDSGVYFCASSQGRAGLQEKLFFGSGTQLSVL.

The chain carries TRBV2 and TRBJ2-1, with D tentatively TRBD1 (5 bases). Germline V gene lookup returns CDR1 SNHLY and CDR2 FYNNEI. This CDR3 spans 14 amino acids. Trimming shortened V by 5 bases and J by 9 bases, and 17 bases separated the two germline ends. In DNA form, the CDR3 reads TGTGCCAGCAGTCGGAAATTGACAGATAGTGAGCAGTTCTTC. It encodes CASSRKLTDSEQFF. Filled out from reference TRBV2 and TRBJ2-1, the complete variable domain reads EPEVTQTPSHQVTQMGQEVILRCVPISNHLYFYWYRQILGQKVEFLVSFYNNEISEKSEIFDDQFSVERPDGSNFTLKIRSTKLEDSAMYFCASSRKLTDSEQFFGPGTRLTVL.

The CDR3 coding sequence is TGTGCCAGCAGCTCACAGGGGGCGGTGAATACGCAGTATTTT. Translation gives CASSSQGAVNTQYF. The chain combines TRBV5-5 with TRBJ2-3; 9 nucleotides agree with TRBD1. With 3 bases clipped from V and 7 bases from J, the junction kept 6 bases outside the gene matches. This CDR3 has 14 residues. The germline V gene encodes CDR1 SGHKS and CDR2 YYEKEE (reference sequence).